This T cell receptor (beta chain) was captured by sequencing in a study of cytomegalovirus exposure and HLA in healthy donors. Study-wide background: The 110 or so validation repertoires used the same platform as the roughly 620 first-cohort repertoires, a later analysis reported. Study conclusions and caveats: There were fewer than 200 TCR beta chains listed as cytomegalovirus-associated. Rarity marked most TCR sequences, yet some public TCRs occurred in many donors. Later, an analysis found that TCR clusters from the first cohort tended to co-occur in the 120 validation repertoires.

Only in-frame clones appear in the TCRdb table, and some are missing; sequencing was by immunoSEQ multiplex PCR. In the table there are tens of thousands of clones, approximately 93% of which are singletons. CDR1 is MNHEY, CDR2 SVGAGI, per germline. The CDR3 is made up of 14 amino acids. Trimming cost V 0 bases and J 2 bases, with 4 bases left between them. Only one count was recorded for this clone. Its antigen remains unidentified. The origin of this receptor is a woman aged 25 to 39 in good health and CMV-seropositive. Sequencing input: PBMCs. The chain joins TRBV6-5 to TRBJ1-4; D is unresolved. CDR3 DNA: TGTGCCAGCAGTTACTCACAGACTAATGAAAAACTGTTTTTT. Its protein is CASSYSQTNEKLFF.